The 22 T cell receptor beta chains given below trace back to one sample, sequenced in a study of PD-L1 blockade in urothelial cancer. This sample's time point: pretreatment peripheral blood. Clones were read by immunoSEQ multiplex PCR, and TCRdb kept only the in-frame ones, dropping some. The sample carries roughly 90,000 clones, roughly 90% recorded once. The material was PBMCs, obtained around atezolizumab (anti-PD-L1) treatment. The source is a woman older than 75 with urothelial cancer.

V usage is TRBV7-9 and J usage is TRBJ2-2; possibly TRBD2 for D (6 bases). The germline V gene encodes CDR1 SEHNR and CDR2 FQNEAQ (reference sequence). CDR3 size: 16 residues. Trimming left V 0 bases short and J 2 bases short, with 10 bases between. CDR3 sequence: CASSLAGSRNTGELFF. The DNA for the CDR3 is TGTGCCAGCAGCTTAGCCGGGAGTCGCAACACCGGGGAGCTGTTTTTT.

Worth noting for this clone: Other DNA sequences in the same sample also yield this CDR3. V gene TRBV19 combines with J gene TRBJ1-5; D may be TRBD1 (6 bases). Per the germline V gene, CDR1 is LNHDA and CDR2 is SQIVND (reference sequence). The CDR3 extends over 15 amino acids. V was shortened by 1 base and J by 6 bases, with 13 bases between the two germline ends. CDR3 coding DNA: TGTGCCAGTAGTATAGGACAGGCTATCGGTCAGCCCCAGCATTTT. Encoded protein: CASSIGQAIGQPQHF. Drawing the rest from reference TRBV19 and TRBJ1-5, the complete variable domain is DGGITQSPKYLFRKEGQNVTLSCEQNLNHDAMYWYRQDPGQGLRLIYYSQIVNDFQKGDIAEGYSVSREKKESFPLTVTSAQKNPTAFYLCASSIGQAIGQPQHFGDGTRLSIL.

DNA for the CDR3: TGTGCCAGCAGCGAGACAGGGGGATCCGCCAAAAACATTCAGTACTTC. Its translation: CASSETGGSAKNIQYF. The chain employs TRBV9 and TRBJ2-4; TRBD1 aligns across 9 bases. The CDR3 is 16 amino acids. With 3 bases clipped from V and 1 base from J, the junction kept 5 bases outside the gene matches. The germline V gene has CDR1 SGDLS and CDR2 YYNGEE.

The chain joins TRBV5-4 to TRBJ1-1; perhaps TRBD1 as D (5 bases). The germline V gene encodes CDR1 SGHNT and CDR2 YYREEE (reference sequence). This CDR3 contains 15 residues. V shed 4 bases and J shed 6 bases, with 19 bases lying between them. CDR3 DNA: TGTGCCAGCAGCCCCGATTTGGGGCGCCCCGCTGAAGCTTTCTTT. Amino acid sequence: CASSPDLGRPAEAFF.

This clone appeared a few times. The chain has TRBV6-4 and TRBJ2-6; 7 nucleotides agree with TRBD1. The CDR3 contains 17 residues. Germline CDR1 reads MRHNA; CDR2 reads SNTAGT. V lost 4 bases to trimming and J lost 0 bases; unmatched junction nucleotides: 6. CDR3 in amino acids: CASSGIGGGSGANVLTF. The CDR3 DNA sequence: TGTGCCAGCAGTGGTATAGGGGGCGGCTCTGGGGCCAACGTCCTGACTTTC.

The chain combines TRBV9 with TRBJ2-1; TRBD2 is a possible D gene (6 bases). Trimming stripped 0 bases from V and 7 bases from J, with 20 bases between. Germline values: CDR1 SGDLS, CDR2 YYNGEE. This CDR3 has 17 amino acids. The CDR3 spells CASSVVGVVAAGNEQFF. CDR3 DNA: TGTGCCAGCAGCGTAGTGGGCGTGGTAGCGGCGGGAAATGAGCAGTTCTTC.

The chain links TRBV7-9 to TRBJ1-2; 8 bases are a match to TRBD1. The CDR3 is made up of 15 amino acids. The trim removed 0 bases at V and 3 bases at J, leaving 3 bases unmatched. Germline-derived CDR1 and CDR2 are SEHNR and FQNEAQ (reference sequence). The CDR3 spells CASSLAGDRHYGYTF. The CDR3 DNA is TGTGCCAGCAGCTTAGCGGGGGACAGGCACTATGGCTACACCTTC.

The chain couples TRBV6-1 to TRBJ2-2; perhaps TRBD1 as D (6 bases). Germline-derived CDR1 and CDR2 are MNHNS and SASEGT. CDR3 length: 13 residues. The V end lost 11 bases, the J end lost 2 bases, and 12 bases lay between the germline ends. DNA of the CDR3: TGTGCCGGTAGGGACATAAACACCGGGGAGCTGTTTTTT. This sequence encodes CAGRDINTGELFF.

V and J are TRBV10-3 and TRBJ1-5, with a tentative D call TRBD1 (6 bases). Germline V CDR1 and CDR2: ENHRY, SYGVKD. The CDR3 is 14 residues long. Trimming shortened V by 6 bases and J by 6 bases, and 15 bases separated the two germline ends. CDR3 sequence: CAISPEGGGQPQHF. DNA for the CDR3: TGTGCCATCAGCCCAGAGGGAGGGGGTCAGCCCCAGCATTTT.

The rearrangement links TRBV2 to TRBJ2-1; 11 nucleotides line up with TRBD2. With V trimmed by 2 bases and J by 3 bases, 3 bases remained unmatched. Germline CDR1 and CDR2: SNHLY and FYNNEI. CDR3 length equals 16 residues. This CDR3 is CASSETSGGFYNEQFF. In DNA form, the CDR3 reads TGTGCCAGCAGTGAAACTAGCGGGGGTTTCTACAATGAGCAGTTCTTC. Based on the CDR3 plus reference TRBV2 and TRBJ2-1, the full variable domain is EPEVTQTPSHQVTQMGQEVILRCVPISNHLYFYWYRQILGQKVEFLVSFYNNEISEKSEIFDDQFSVERPDGSNFTLKIRSTKLEDSAMYFCASSETSGGFYNEQFFGPGTRLTVL.

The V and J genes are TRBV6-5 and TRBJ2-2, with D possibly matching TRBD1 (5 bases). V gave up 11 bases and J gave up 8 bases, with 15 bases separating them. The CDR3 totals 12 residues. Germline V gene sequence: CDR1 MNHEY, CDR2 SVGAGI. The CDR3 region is CASHTGAGELFF. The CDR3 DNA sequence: TGTGCCTCCCACACAGGAGCTGGGGAGCTGTTTTTT.

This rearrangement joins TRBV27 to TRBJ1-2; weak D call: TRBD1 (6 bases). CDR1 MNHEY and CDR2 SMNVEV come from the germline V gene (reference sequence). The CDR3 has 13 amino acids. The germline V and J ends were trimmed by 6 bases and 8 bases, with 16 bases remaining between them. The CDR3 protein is CASSPPGVSGYTF. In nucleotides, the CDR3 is TGTGCCAGCAGCCCCCCAGGGGTTTCCGGCTACACCTTC.

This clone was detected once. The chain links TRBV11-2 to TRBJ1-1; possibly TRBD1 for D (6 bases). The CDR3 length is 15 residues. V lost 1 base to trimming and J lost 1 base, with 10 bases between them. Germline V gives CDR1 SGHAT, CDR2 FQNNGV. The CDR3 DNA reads TGTGCCAGCAGCTTAGGCAGGGGCGAGAACACTGAAGCTTTCTTT. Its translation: CASSLGRGENTEAFF.

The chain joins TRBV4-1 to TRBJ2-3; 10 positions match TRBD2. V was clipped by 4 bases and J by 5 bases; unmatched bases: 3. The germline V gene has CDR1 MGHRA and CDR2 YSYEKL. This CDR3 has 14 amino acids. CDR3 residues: CASSPGLAEDTQYF. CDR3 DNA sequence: TGCGCCAGCAGCCCCGGACTAGCGGAAGATACGCAGTATTTT.

CDR3 loop: CASSVGDFGGEAFF. The CDR3 nucleotides are TGTGCCAGCAGCGTTGGAGATTTCGGGGGTGAAGCTTTCTTT. J is TRBJ1-1 and V is TRBV9; D is possibly TRBD1 (5 bases). Between the trimmed V and J ends, which lost 2 bases and 7 bases, there was a span of 15 bases. The CDR3 sequence is 14 residues long. The V gene's germline CDR1 is SGDLS and CDR2 YYNGEE.

The CDR3 sequence is CAISAQGNTEAFF. The CDR3 DNA reads as TGTGCCATCAGCGCGCAGGGGAACACTGAAGCTTTCTTT. The gene calls are TRBV10-3 and TRBJ1-1; weak D call: TRBD1 (5 bases). CDR3 length: 13 amino acids. Trimming left V 6 bases short and J 1 base short, with 9 bases between. In germline, CDR1 is ENHRY, CDR2 SYGVKD.

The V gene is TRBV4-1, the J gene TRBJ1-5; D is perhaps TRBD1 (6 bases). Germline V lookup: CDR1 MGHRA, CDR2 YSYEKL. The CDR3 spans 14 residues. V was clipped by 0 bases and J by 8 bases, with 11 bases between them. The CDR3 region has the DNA TGCGCCAGCAGCCAAGAGCGGAACAGGGAGCCCCAGCATTTT. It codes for CASSQERNREPQHF.

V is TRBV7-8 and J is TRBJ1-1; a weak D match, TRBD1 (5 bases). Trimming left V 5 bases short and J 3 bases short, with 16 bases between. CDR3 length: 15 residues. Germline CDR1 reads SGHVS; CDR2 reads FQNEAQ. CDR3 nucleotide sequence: TGTGCCAGCAGCCCAGCGGAGGGGATCCACACTGAAGCTTTCTTT. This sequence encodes CASSPAEGIHTEAFF. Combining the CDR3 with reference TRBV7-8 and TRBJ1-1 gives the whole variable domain GAGVSQSPRYKVAKRGQDVALRCDPISGHVSLFWYQQALGQGPEFLTYFQNEAQLDKSGLPSDRFFAERPEGSVSTLKIQRTQQEDSAVYLCASSPAEGIHTEAFFGQGTRLTVV.

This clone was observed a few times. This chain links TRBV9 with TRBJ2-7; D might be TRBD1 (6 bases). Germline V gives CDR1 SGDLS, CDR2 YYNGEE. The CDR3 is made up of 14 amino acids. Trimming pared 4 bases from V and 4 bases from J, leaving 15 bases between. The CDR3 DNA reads TGTGCCAGCAGCCCAATGGACAGTGTTTACGAGCAGTACTTC. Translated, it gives CASSPMDSVYEQYF.

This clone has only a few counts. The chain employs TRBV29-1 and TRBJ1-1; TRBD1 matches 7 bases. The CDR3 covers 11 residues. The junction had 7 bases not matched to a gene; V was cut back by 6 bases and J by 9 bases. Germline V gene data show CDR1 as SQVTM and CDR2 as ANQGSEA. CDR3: CSVVPGGKAFF. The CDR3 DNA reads TGCAGCGTCGTCCCAGGGGGGAAAGCTTTCTTT.

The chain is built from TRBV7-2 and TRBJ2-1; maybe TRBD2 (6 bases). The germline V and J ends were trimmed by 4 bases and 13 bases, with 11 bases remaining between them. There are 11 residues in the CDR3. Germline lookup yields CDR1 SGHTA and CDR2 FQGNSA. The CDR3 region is CASSYGTPQFF. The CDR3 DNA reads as TGTGCCAGCAGCTATGGGACTCCCCAGTTCTTC. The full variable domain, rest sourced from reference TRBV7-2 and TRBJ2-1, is GAGVSQSPSNKVTEKGKDVELRCDPISGHTALYWYRQSLGQGLEFLIYFQGNSAPDKSGLPSDRFSAERTGGSVSTLTIQRTQQEDSAVYLCASSYGTPQFFGPGTRLTVL.

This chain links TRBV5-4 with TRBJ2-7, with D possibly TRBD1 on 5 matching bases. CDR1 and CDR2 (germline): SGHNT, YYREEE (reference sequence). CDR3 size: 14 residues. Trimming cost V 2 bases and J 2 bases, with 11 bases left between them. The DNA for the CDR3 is TGTGCCAGCAGCTTTTCGACAGTGACCTACGAGCAGTACTTC. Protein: CASSFSTVTYEQYF.